The clone carrying this TCR beta chain has a count of ten or more. This entry comes from a study of CD8+CD57+ T cells in acquired aplastic anemia. CD8+CD57+ cell expansion, shown by flow cytometry, had occurred in the patients selected for sequencing. TCR beta VDJ combinations and CDR3 sequences were profiled from genomic DNA. TCRdb re-called the reads through MiXCR, storing one row per CDR3 protein. Of more than 200,000 distinct CDR3 sequences in the sample, roughly 45% were seen once. The germline V gene has CDR1 DFQATT and CDR2 SNEGSKA (reference sequence). With 3 bases clipped from V and 4 bases from J, the junction kept 6 bases outside the gene matches. The CDR3 totals 14 residues.

The clonotype comes from a human donor with aplastic anemia. The specimen was sorted CD4+, CD8+, or CD8+CD57+ T cells (not recorded which) from PBMCs. The chain recombines TRBV20-1 with TRBJ1-5; 7 positions agree with TRBD1. The CDR3 here is CSARTAGGNQPQHF. Here the CDR3 DNA reads TGCAGTGCTAGGACGGCAGGGGGAAATCAGCCCCAGCATTTT.